This T cell receptor (beta chain) was observed in a study of cytomegalovirus exposure and HLA in healthy donors. Study findings and constraints: In an earlier analysis, about 87% or about 30%: the productive usage of most TCR beta V segments. Reportedly, TCR beta sequences accurately predicted HLA-A and HLA-B alleles in most subjects.

This clone came up once. Its specificity is unknown. In the PCR, 60 Vbeta and 13 Jbeta primers were used. Clones were read by immunoSEQ multiplex PCR, and TCRdb kept only the in-frame ones, dropping some. The table lists roughly 250,000 clones, 80% of them singletons, with more than 0.3% in the top ten. The CDR3 extends over 17 amino acids. The ends lost 1 base at V and 6 bases at J; junction bases unmatched: 11. CDR1 SGHRS and CDR2 YFSETQ come from the germline V gene. The chain couples TRBV5-1 to TRBJ2-7; 12 positions agree with TRBD2. This clonotype was obtained from a girl aged 2 to 10 in good health and CMV-seronegative. Sequencing was carried out using PBMCs. CDR3 sequence: CASSLYDQGLAGSEQYF. CDR3 nucleotides: TGCGCCAGCAGCTTGTACGATCAAGGACTAGCGGGATCCGAGCAGTACTTC.